A single TCR beta chain is shown here with its context. The assay was immunoSEQ multiplex PCR, and TCRdb's table has in-frame clones only and misses some. The sample lists 250,000 to 350,000 clones, roughly 85% occurring once. These data come from a study of blood T cell repertoires in COVID-19. Study background: COVID-19 samples, acute and convalescent, were from the United States, Italy and Spain.

From germline, CDR1 is LGHNA and CDR2 YSLEER. Trimming cost V 1 base and J 0 bases, with 10 bases left between them. There are 15 residues in the CDR3. This chain links TRBV4-3 with TRBJ2-7, with unresolved D. Sequenced material: PBMCs or T cells enriched from blood (not recorded which). The origin of this receptor is a woman aged 40 to 55 who had recovered from COVID-19. CDR3 bases: TGCGCCAGCAGCCAAGGTCAGCGACTCTCCTACGAGCAGTACTTC. The encoded protein is CASSQGQRLSYEQYF.